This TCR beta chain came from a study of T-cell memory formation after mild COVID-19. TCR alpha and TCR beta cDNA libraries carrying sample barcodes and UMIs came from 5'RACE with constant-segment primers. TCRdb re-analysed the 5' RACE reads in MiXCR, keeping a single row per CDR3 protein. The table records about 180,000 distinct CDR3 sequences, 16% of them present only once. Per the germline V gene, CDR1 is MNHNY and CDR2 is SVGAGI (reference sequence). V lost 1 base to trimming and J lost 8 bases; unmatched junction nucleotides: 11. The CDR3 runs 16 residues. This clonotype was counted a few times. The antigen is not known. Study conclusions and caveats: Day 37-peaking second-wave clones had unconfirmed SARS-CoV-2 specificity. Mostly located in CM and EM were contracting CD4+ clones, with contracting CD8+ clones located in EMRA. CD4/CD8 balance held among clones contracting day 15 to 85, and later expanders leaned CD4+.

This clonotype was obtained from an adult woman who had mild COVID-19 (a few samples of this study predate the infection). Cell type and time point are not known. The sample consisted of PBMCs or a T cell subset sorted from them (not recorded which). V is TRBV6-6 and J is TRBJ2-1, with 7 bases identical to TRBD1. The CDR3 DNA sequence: TGTGCCAGCAGTTACTATCGACAGGGAGCCGACGATGAGCAGTTCTTC. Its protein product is CASSYYRQGADDEQFF.